This T cell receptor (beta chain) was sequenced in a study of blood T cells in healthy people across ages. Whole-study findings and limits: Both higher diversity and more naive CD4+ cells marked long-lived donors when set against aged donors.

A remark on this clonotype: Its specificity is not known.

The CDR3 consists of 13 residues. Germline CDR1 reads MNHEY; CDR2 reads SVGEGT. J gave up 8 bases and V 6 bases, and 7 bases lay outside the gene matches. Together with a sample-barcoded 5' primer, a J-beta primer mix was included in a second PCR lasting roughly 6 to 12 cycles. Each CDR3 protein gets one entry after TCRdb re-called the 5' RACE reads with MiXCR. Of roughly 680,000 distinct CDR3 sequences in the sample, 52% were seen once. The chain combines TRBV6-2 or TRBV6-3 with TRBJ2-1; 7 bases map to TRBD1. The sample taken for sequencing was blood. This sequence was found in a woman of 80 years or more in good health. The CDR3 DNA reads as TGTGCCAGCAGACAAACAGGGGCCCATGAGCAGTTCTTC. This translates into CASRQTGAHEQFF.